This record covers a single TCR beta chain. The second PCR ran about 6 to 12 cycles with a sample-barcoded 5' primer and J-beta primers. TCRdb re-derived calls from the 5' RACE reads in MiXCR, one entry per CDR3 protein. The sample carries 800,000 to 1,000,000 distinct CDR3 sequences, roughly 48% recorded once. This sample is part of a study of blood T cells in healthy people across ages. Germline V CDR1 and CDR2: MNHEY, SVGAGI. The ends were cut back, 7 bases at V and 6 bases at J, with 15 bases in the middle. This CDR3 comprises 13 residues. Source material: blood. This clonotype was obtained from a man aged 25-40 years in good health. The chain uses TRBV6-5 and TRBJ1-2; no clear D. The CDR3 DNA follows: TGTGCCAGCACCCAATCTCCCCAAAATGGCTACACCTTC. Its translation: CASTQSPQNGYTF.